These T cell receptor beta chains were read from a single sample in a study of vaccination and CD4 T cells after COVID-19. Each CDR3 protein is one row after TCRdb ran MiXCR on the PCR reads. The data contain about 20,000 distinct CDR3 sequences, 47% of them singletons. Which antigens these TCRs recognize remains unknown. The material sequenced was CD4+ T cells from blood, cultured in vitro, taken before SARS-CoV-2 vaccination. These receptors were obtained from a human donor who had recovered from COVID-19. CDR3s include the opening cysteine and the closing phenylalanine or tryptophan. The D gene is left open where the match is weak. Only some rows state a clone size, as once, few, many or a class for expanded clones.

TRBJ1-5 TRBV27 . . TGTGCCAGCAGTTTACGGGGCAATCAGCCCCAGCATTTT CASSLRGNQPQHF
TRBJ1-1 TRBV5-4 . . TGTGCCAGCAGCTTGGGAGGGGGGGCGAACACTGAAGCTTTCTTT CASSLGGGANTEAFF
TRBJ1-6 TRBV11-3 . once TGTGCCAGCAGCTTAGCGGACACCAATTCACCCCTCCACTTT CASSLADTNSPLHF
TRBJ1-2 TRBV19 . . TGTGCCAGTAGTATACCAGGGGACACCCTCTGGATAGGCGGCTACACCTTC CASSIPGDTLWIGGYTF
TRBJ1-5 TRBV10-2 . . TGCGCCAGCACCGGGGGAGTGGGTCAGCCCCAGCATTTT CASTGGVGQPQHF
TRBJ1-5 TRBV6-2/TRBV6-3 . . TGTGCCAGCAGCGGGTTTAGCAATCAGCCCCAGCATTTT CASSGFSNQPQHF
TRBJ2-7 TRBV20-1 TRBD2 few TGCAGTGCTACCCCACCGGGACTAGCGGGAGGGGGCGAGCAGTACTTC CSATPPGLAGGGEQYF
TRBJ2-7 TRBV11-3 TRBD2 . TGTGCCAGCAGCTGGAGATTGAGCGGGGGATCCTACGAGCAGTACTTC CASSWRLSGGSYEQYF
TRBJ2-3 TRBV20-1 TRBD2 few TGCAGTGCTAGTAGCGGGGGGGCGGAGGTACCCGATACGCAGTATTTT CSASSGGAEVPDTQYF
TRBJ2-1 TRBV6-1 TRBD2 . TGTGCCAGCAGTGTCCGGACTAGCGGGGCCCGGGACAATGAGCAGTTCTTC CASSVRTSGARDNEQFF
TRBJ1-1 TRBV28 . . TGTGCCAGCAGTCGATCGGGGTCGAACACTGAAGCTTTCTTT CASSRSGSNTEAFF
TRBJ1-6 TRBV9 . few TGTGCCAGCAGCGTAGGACCCCTCCACTTT CASSVGPLHF
TRBJ2-5 TRBV7-2 . . TGTGCCAGCAGCCTATCAATAAGCGGAGGGGGGGCCGAGACCCAGTACTTC CASSLSISGGGAETQYF
TRBJ2-5 TRBV11-3 . . TGTGCCAGCAGAGGGGCAGGGGAGACCCAGTACTTC CASRGAGETQYF
TRBJ2-5 TRBV24-1 . few TGTGCCACCAGTGATCCCAGGGGCCCCTCAGGTGACCAGTACTTC CATSDPRGPSGDQYF
TRBJ2-1 TRBV20-1 . few TGCAGTGCAGAAATGGTTGACTCCTACAATGAGCAGTTCTTC CSAEMVDSYNEQFF
TRBJ1-2 TRBV10-3 . . TGTGCCATCAGTGAGTCTTGGGCACATTCTAGCTATGGCTACACCTTC CAISESWAHSSYGYTF
TRBJ1-1 TRBV6-1 . few TGTGCCAGCAGCCAACGGGCAGCCATCAAAGCTTTCTTT CASSQRAAIKAFF
TRBJ1-1 TRBV12-3/TRBV12-4 . . TGTGCCAGCAGTTCTACAGGGAACACTGAAGCTTTCTTT CASSSTGNTEAFF
TRBJ2-3 TRBV6-1 TRBD1 . TGTGCCAGCAGTCCCGGGACAGGGGGTACAGATACGCAGTATTTT CASSPGTGGTDTQYF
TRBJ2-7 TRBV20-1 TRBD1 few TGCAGTGCTCACCGGGACAGTACCTACGAGCAGTACTTC CSAHRDSTYEQYF
TRBJ2-3 TRBV7-9 TRBD2 few TGTGCCAGCAGCTTAGGACTAGCTACAGATACGCAGTATTTT CASSLGLATDTQYF
TRBJ2-5 TRBV20-1 TRBD1 few TGCAGTGCTAAACGGACAGGGGGAGGTCAAGAGACCCAGTACTTC CSAKRTGGGQETQYF
TRBJ2-1 TRBV2 . . TGTGCCAGCACTGGGCGGGGCACCTACAATGAGCAGTTCTTC CASTGRGTYNEQFF
TRBJ2-2 TRBV15 . few TGTGCCACCAGCAGAGGGGACCACACACCCGGGGAGCTGTTTTTT CATSRGDHTPGELFF
TRBJ1-5 TRBV5-1 . . TGTGCCAGCAGCTTGGGTGGGGGTGGTCAGCCCCAGCATTTT CASSLGGGGQPQHF
TRBJ1-6 TRBV6-1 TRBD1 few TGTGCCAGCACCGACATAAGTCCCTATGGGGGACAGGGGAATTCACCCCTCCACTTT CASTDISPYGGQGNSPLHF
TRBJ2-7 TRBV7-9 . . TGTGCCAGCGCGAGGAGAGGACCCTACGAGCAGTACTTC CASARRGPYEQYF
TRBJ2-2 TRBV7-7 . . TGTGCCAGCAGCTTAGCCGGCGGGGAGCTGTTTTTT CASSLAGGELFF
TRBJ1-2 TRBV18 . . TGTGCCAGCTCCAAGCAGGAAGGCGGCTACACCTTC CASSKQEGGYTF
TRBJ1-5 TRBV7-2 TRBD1 few TGTGCCAGCAGCACGGACAGGGGCGGGGGACAGCCCCAGCATTTT CASSTDRGGGQPQHF
TRBJ2-7 TRBV6-5 TRBD1 . TGTGCCAGCAGTTACTCCCGGGACAGCACGTACGAGCAGTACTTC CASSYSRDSTYEQYF
TRBJ2-3 TRBV7-2 TRBD2 . TGTGCCAGCAGCTGGGGGACTAGCGGGGGTACAGATACGCAGTATTTT CASSWGTSGGTDTQYF
TRBJ2-3 TRBV2 TRBD2 . TGTGCCAGCACCCCGGGAGCGGGAGGGCCAGATACGCAGTATTTT CASTPGAGGPDTQYF
TRBJ2-2 TRBV7-2 TRBD2 medium-sized TGTGCCAGCAGCGGACTAGCGGGAAGTCTCGGGGAGCTGTTTTTT CASSGLAGSLGELFF
TRBJ2-6 TRBV20-1 TRBD1 . TGCAGTGCTAGAGATCTCGGGGACAGGAGCTCTGGGGCCAACGTCCTGACTTTC CSARDLGDRSSGANVLTF
TRBJ2-5 TRBV12-3/TRBV12-4 TRBD2 . TGTGCCAGCAGTTCTAGCGGGGGGAAAGAGACCCAGTACTTC CASSSSGGKETQYF
TRBJ1-3 TRBV20-1 . few TGCAGTGCTAGAGGGACCTCCTCTGGAAACACCATATATTTT CSARGTSSGNTIYF
TRBJ1-5 TRBV7-8 . . TGTGCCAGCAGCGCCGGCGGGGATCAGCCCCAGCATTTT CASSAGGDQPQHF
TRBJ2-7 TRBV7-9 . few TGTGCCAGCAGCTTAGGTGGTGGGCCCTACGAGCAGTACTTC CASSLGGGPYEQYF
TRBJ2-7 TRBV7-9 TRBD2 . TGTGCCAGCAGCTCCGGGTTTGAGCGGAGCGGGAGCTCCTACGAGCAGTACTTC CASSSGFERSGSSYEQYF
TRBJ1-1 TRBV7-2 . . TGTGCCAGCAGCTCGGACACGAACACTGAAGCTTTCTTT CASSSDTNTEAFF
TRBJ1-2 TRBV6-1 . . TGTGCCAGCAGTGAACAAGGAGGTTTCGGCTACACCTTC CASSEQGGFGYTF
TRBJ1-1 TRBV4-1 . . TGCGCCAGCAGCCAGGAAAGGGGGAATTACAACAGAAAAGCTTTCTTT CASSQERGNYNRKAFF
TRBJ2-2 TRBV7-2 TRBD1 . TGTGCCAGCAGCTTGCCCAGGGGGCTTGGGGAGCTGTTTTTT CASSLPRGLGELFF
TRBJ1-1 TRBV29-1 . . TGCAGCGTTGAGGTGGCAGCCCAACAGAAAGCTTTCTTT CSVEVAAQQKAFF
TRBJ2-3 TRBV7-2 TRBD2 . TGTGCCAGCAGCAAAACTAGCGCGAGCACAGATACGCAGTATTTT CASSKTSASTDTQYF
TRBJ2-7 TRBV7-2 . . TGTGCCAGCAGCTTGTTCGTTTCCATCGATACCTACGAGCAGTACTTC CASSLFVSIDTYEQYF
TRBJ1-2 TRBV20-1 TRBD1 few TGCAGTGCTAGTCACAGGGGGGAAGGTGGCTACACCTTC CSASHRGEGGYTF
TRBJ1-2 TRBV4-2 TRBD1 once TGTGCCAGCAGCTTACCGGGACAGCACTATGGCTACACCTTC CASSLPGQHYGYTF
TRBJ2-2 TRBV6-1 . few TGTGCCAGCACCCGGGTAGTCGGGGAGCTGTTTTTT CASTRVVGELFF
TRBJ2-3 TRBV7-2 TRBD2 . TGTGCCAGCAGCTTAGGGCGGGGGGCTCCAGATATCACAGATACGCAGTATTTT CASSLGRGAPDITDTQYF
TRBJ2-1 TRBV20-1 . . TGCAGTGCCGGAGGAGTGGGGATTGGGTCCTACAATGAGCAGTTCTTC CSAGGVGIGSYNEQFF